The 25 T cell receptor beta chains below come from one sample, sequenced in a study of blood T cell repertoires in COVID-19. Method: immunoSEQ multiplex PCR; TCRdb's copy keeps in-frame clones and lacks some. This sample yields around 200,000 clones, of which less than 90% are seen a single time; roughly 2% belongs to the top ten. Sequenced material: peripheral blood. Receptor source: a middle-aged man with active or convalescent COVID-19.

The chain combines TRBV12-3 or TRBV12-4 with TRBJ1-1, with TRBD1 matching over 8 bases. The junction had 4 bases not matched to a gene; V was cut back by 7 bases and J by 3 bases. The CDR3 spans 13 residues. CDR3 in amino acids: CASMRTGYTEAFF. The CDR3 DNA sequence: TGTGCCAGCATGAGGACAGGGTACACTGAAGCTTTCTTT.

In nucleotides, the CDR3 is TGTGCCAGCGATTCCGGGACTAGCACCAAAGAGACCCAGTACTTC. Its protein product is CASDSGTSTKETQYF. The V call is TRBV5-4, the J call TRBJ2-5; 9 nucleotides line up with TRBD2. The CDR3 is made up of 15 amino acids. With 7 bases clipped from V and 3 bases from J, the junction kept 10 bases outside the gene matches. The V gene's germline CDR1 is SGHNT and CDR2 YYREEE (reference sequence).

As DNA, the CDR3 is TGCAGTGCTAGTCAGGGGGCGCAAAGCACTGAAGCTTTCTTT. Translation gives CSASQGAQSTEAFF. The chain has TRBV20-1 and TRBJ1-1; TRBD1 agrees at 8 bases. This CDR3 has 14 amino acids. Germline loops: CDR1 DFQATT, CDR2 SNEGSKA (reference sequence). The V segment lost 3 bases and the J segment 4 bases; nucleotides outside the gene matches: 7.

The V gene is TRBV5-4, the J gene TRBJ2-7; 10 bases are a match to TRBD2. CDR3 size: 15 residues. Unmatched junction bases numbered 5, after V lost 4 bases and J lost 1 base. Per germline, CDR1 SGHNT and CDR2 YYREEE (reference sequence). The CDR3: CASSMPGLASYEQYF. The CDR3 DNA follows: TGTGCCAGCAGCATGCCGGGACTAGCGTCCTACGAGCAGTACTTC.

The chain has TRBV28 and TRBJ2-5, with 7 bases identical to TRBD2. In germline, CDR1 is MDHEN, CDR2 SYDVKM. This CDR3 contains 16 residues. V trimming: 6 bases; J trimming: 5 bases; junction bases outside the gene matches: 15. In DNA form, the CDR3 reads TGTGCCAGCAGCGACGGGAGGTGGGAGGGGTCCGAGACCCAGTACTTC. Protein sequence: CASSDGRWEGSETQYF. The entire variable domain, with the rest obtained from reference TRBV28 and TRBJ2-5, is as follows: DVKVTQSSRYLVKRTGEKVFLECVQDMDHENMFWYRQDPGLGLRLIYFSYDVKMKEKGDIPEGYSVSREKKERFSLILESASTNQTSMYLCASSDGRWEGSETQYFGPGTRLLVL.

The rearrangement links TRBV5-5 to TRBJ2-3; 8 bases match TRBD2. The V gene end was trimmed by 10 bases and the J gene end by 4 bases; junction bases not matched to a gene: 8. This CDR3 region has 13 residues. Germline-derived CDR1 and CDR2 are SGHKS and YYEKEE (reference sequence). Here the CDR3 reads CAGGTSSPDTQYF. The CDR3 DNA sequence: TGTGCCGGGGGGACTAGTTCTCCAGATACGCAGTATTTT.

The rearrangement joins TRBV7-2 to TRBJ1-5; TRBD1 matches 12 bases. V trimming: 4 bases; J trimming: 6 bases; junction bases outside the gene matches: 7. Per the germline V gene, CDR1 is SGHTA and CDR2 is FQGNSA. This CDR3 contains 16 residues. Here the CDR3 reads CASSSGTGGFGQPQHF. DNA of the CDR3: TGTGCCAGCAGCTCTGGGACAGGGGGCTTTGGTCAGCCCCAGCATTTT.

The chain has TRBV5-5 and TRBJ1-1, with D uncertain. Trimming left V 0 bases short and J 2 bases short, with 8 bases between. Germline loops: CDR1 SGHKS, CDR2 YYEKEE (reference sequence). The length of the CDR3 is 14 residues. The CDR3 loop is CASSLERANTEAFF. The DNA of the CDR3 is TGTGCCAGCAGCTTGGAGCGAGCAAACACTGAAGCTTTCTTT.

The chain joins TRBV25-1 to TRBJ1-6; D is undetermined. The ends were cut back, 6 bases at V and 7 bases at J, with 19 bases in the middle. CDR3 size: 16 residues. Germline V gives CDR1 MGHDK, CDR2 SYGVNS. The CDR3 DNA follows: TGTGCCAGCAGCCAAGGCCGGTACACCGGGAATTCACCCCTCCACTTT. This sequence encodes CASSQGRYTGNSPLHF.

The chain joins TRBV9 to TRBJ1-1; D is unresolved. V was shortened by 0 bases and J by 9 bases, with 12 bases between the two germline ends. Germline CDR1 is SGDLS and CDR2 is YYNGEE. CDR3 length: 13 residues. CDR3 sequence reads: CASSVERVPQAFF. The CDR3 DNA is TGTGCCAGCAGCGTAGAACGGGTGCCCCAAGCTTTCTTT.

This rearrangement joins TRBV28 to TRBJ2-7; D perhaps matches TRBD2 (6 bases). The CDR3 is 15 amino acids. Between the trimmed V and J ends, which lost 5 bases and 2 bases, there was a span of 16 bases. Per the germline V gene, CDR1 is MDHEN and CDR2 is SYDVKM. This CDR3 is CASSNRVTGAYEQYF. Written as DNA, the CDR3 is TGTGCCAGCAGTAATAGGGTAACGGGGGCCTACGAGCAGTACTTC.

Note on this clone: A single base separates this from a much larger clone, so it may be a read error. The V and J genes are TRBV5-8 and TRBJ1-1; D is possibly TRBD1 (6 bases). The ends were cut back, 5 bases at V and 1 base at J, with 6 bases in the middle. There are 12 residues in the CDR3. Germline loops: CDR1 SGHTS, CDR2 YDEGEE. CDR3 in DNA: TGTGCCAGCAGGACAGGGAACACTGAAGCTTTCTTT. It encodes CASRTGNTEAFF.

V and J are TRBV27 and TRBJ1-2, with D perhaps TRBD1 (5 bases). This CDR3 is built from 14 residues. The germline V gene encodes CDR1 MNHEY and CDR2 SMNVEV (reference sequence). The V gene lost 2 bases and the J gene lost 6 bases, with 13 bases spanning the gap. CDR3 protein: CASSLKRGIHGYTF. Here the CDR3 DNA reads TGTGCCAGCAGTTTAAAGCGGGGGATTCATGGCTACACCTTC.

The rearrangement joins TRBV5-6 to TRBJ1-1; D uncertain. The CDR3 is 12 amino acids. CDR1 is SGHDT, CDR2 YYEEEE, per germline. V dropped 3 bases and J dropped 5 bases, with 8 bases sitting between them. The DNA for the CDR3 is TGTGCCAGCAGCTCCCGGCGGACTGAAGCTTTCTTT. It translates to CASSSRRTEAFF.

The chain is built from TRBV4-1 and TRBJ2-5, with a weak D call TRBD1 (5 bases). The CDR3 extends over 15 amino acids. V gave up 4 bases and J gave up 0 bases, with 12 bases separating them. The germline V gene has CDR1 MGHRA and CDR2 YSYEKL. The DNA for the CDR3 is TGCGCCAGCAGCCGCCCGACAGCGAACCAAGAGACCCAGTACTTC. Its translation: CASSRPTANQETQYF.

This chain uses TRBV6-5 with TRBJ1-5; maybe TRBD1 (5 bases). The CDR3 runs 14 residues. V lost 5 bases and J 4 bases, leaving 12 bases between the germline ends. Germline loops: CDR1 MNHEY, CDR2 SVGAGI. The CDR3 reads CASSPPGRNQPQHF. CDR3 DNA sequence: TGTGCCAGCAGTCCTCCAGGGCGGAATCAGCCCCAGCATTTT.

The chain combines TRBV9 with TRBJ1-1; 7 positions agree with TRBD1. Germline V gene lookup returns CDR1 SGDLS and CDR2 YYNGEE. This CDR3 contains 14 residues. V was clipped by 3 bases and J by 6 bases; unmatched bases: 8. The CDR3 is CASSAQGGIAEAFF. The CDR3 DNA follows: TGTGCCAGCAGCGCCCAGGGGGGAATCGCTGAAGCTTTCTTT.

The chain couples TRBV5-1 to TRBJ2-7, with 11 nucleotides matching TRBD1. The germline CDR1 and CDR2 sequences are SGHRS and YFSETQ. V lost 4 bases and J lost 3; bases outside the gene matches: 9. This CDR3 comprises 16 residues. This chain's CDR3 is CASSPTGGTGGYEQYF. The CDR3 DNA sequence: TGCGCCAGCAGCCCCACGGGGGGGACAGGGGGCTACGAGCAGTACTTC. The full variable domain, with the rest looked up from reference TRBV5-1 and TRBJ2-7, is KAGVTQTPRYLIKTRGQQVTLSCSPISGHRSVSWYQQTPGQGLQFLFEYFSETQRNKGNFPGRFSGRQFSNSRSEMNVSTLELGDSALYLCASSPTGGTGGYEQYFGPGTRLTVT.

This sequence joins TRBV6-5 and TRBJ2-7; a possible D gene is TRBD2 (6 bases). The CDR3 contains 13 residues. Trimming pared 0 bases from V and 4 bases from J, leaving 7 bases between. Germline-derived CDR1 and CDR2 are MNHEY and SVGAGI. CDR3 DNA sequence: TGTGCCAGCAGTTACTCGCGGGGTTACGAGCAGTACTTC. Amino acid sequence: CASSYSRGYEQYF.

J is TRBJ2-7 and V is TRBV6-5; D is uncertain. Between the trimmed V and J ends, which lost 4 bases and 5 bases, there was a span of 9 bases. CDR1 MNHEY and CDR2 SVGAGI come from the germline V gene. This CDR3 has 12 residues. CDR3 region: CASSSRQDEQYF. CDR3 DNA: TGTGCCAGCAGTTCCCGGCAGGACGAGCAGTACTTC.

The table lists this clone with many counts. This same CDR3 is encoded by further DNA sequences in the sample. The J gene is TRBJ2-7, the V gene TRBV3-1 (or the pseudogene TRBV3-2), with D tentatively TRBD2 (5 bases). The V gene lost 3 bases and the J gene lost 7 bases, with 10 bases spanning the gap. CDR3 length: 12 amino acids. Germline lookup yields CDR1 LGHDT and CDR2 YNNKEL (reference sequence). CDR3: CASSQPPGEQYF. Here the CDR3 DNA reads TGTGCCAGCAGCCAGCCCCCGGGGGAGCAGTACTTC.

In nucleotides, the CDR3 is TGTGCCAGCAGTTTTGTGGGGCCCGGAGAGCAGTACTTC. It encodes CASSFVGPGEQYF. The rearrangement uses TRBV12-3 or TRBV12-4 and TRBJ2-7; a weak D match, TRBD1 (5 bases). With 3 bases removed from V and 7 bases from J, the gap between germline ends came to 13 bases. The CDR3 runs 13 residues.

V gene TRBV30 combines with J gene TRBJ2-3, with D possibly TRBD2 on 5 matching bases. The V end was cut by 1 base, the J end by 0 bases, with 8 bases between. The CDR3 runs to 14 residues. Germline CDR1 and CDR2: GTSNPN and SVGIG (reference sequence). For the CDR3, the DNA is TGTGCCTGGAGTGCTAGCTATAGCACAGATACGCAGTATTTT. Translating it yields CAWSASYSTDTQYF.

The chain employs TRBV9 and TRBJ2-2; TRBD1 might be the D (6 bases). The CDR3 is made up of 14 amino acids. Germline CDR1 SGDLS, CDR2 YYNGEE. The germline V and J ends were trimmed by 1 base and 7 bases, with 11 bases remaining between them. The CDR3 sequence is CASSVTGPDGELFF. The CDR3 DNA is TGTGCCAGCAGCGTAACAGGGCCGGACGGGGAGCTGTTTTTT.

The chain is built from TRBV9 and TRBJ1-2; 9 bases match TRBD1. V shed 0 bases, J shed 8 bases, and the junction held 5 bases outside the gene matches. The germline CDR1 and CDR2 sequences are SGDLS and YYNGEE. The length of the CDR3 is 14 residues. The CDR3 bases are TGTGCCAGCAGCGTAGGTGGACAGGGGACAGGCTACACCTTC. This codes for CASSVGGQGTGYTF.